Described below is a single TCR beta chain sequence and its context. Its antigen remains undetermined. Sequence at one end of the junction differs from germline and may be a read error. These data originate in a study of human T cells and chemical hapten exposure listed by TCRdb under 2021. General notes on the study: For sensitization, 2% DPC in acetone was applied to a 2 cm by 2 cm area of upper inner arm skin. Libraries were pooled for sequencing, and variation in per-sample TCR yields was attributed mainly to small differences in library volumes within the pool. Blood was sampled from patients pre-sensitization (week 0) and at 2, 6 and about 24 weeks after DPC sensitization. Alopecia areata with under or over 50% scalp involvement, alopecia totalis and alopecia universalis were represented in the patient cohort, which was mostly female. Patients additionally received weekly therapeutic DPC doses to the scalp throughout the roughly 26-week study period. Patch tests used Finn chambers with 0.01% DPC on the upper back, scored after 6 days by International Contact Dermatitis Research Group standards. The study tracked peripheral blood TCR repertoire changes in vivo during primary and secondary sensitization to the hapten diphenylcyclopropenone (DPC) in alopecia patients. About 29 alopecia patients gave blood for TCR sequencing at one to four time points (pre-sensitization, 2, 6 and 24 weeks). Findings and caveats that apply to the study as a whole: Patch test score was positively correlated with the number of PT1 expanded TCRs, with significance at thresholds 8, 16 and 32 but not at 4. Significantly more large CDR3 similarity clusters were formed by expanded TCRs than by pre-sensitization or healthy control sets, consistent with antigen-driven responses. Repeated subsampling changed both the strength of the expansion versus patch-test correlation and the threshold at which the correlation became significant. Because all patients had alopecia, a presumed autoimmune disease, the immune response of the patients might differ from that of healthy individuals. DPC sensitization did not change how many TCRs were above 1 in 1000 frequency, and no evidence was found of alterations in global repertoire structure.

Library prep was done by RACE. Instrument on record: NextSeq 500. During library preparation, unique molecular identifiers were attached to individual cDNA molecules so that TCRs could be counted in a quantitative, reproducible way. Each blood RNA sample was used to sequence both TCR alpha and TCR beta chains. As for the original processing: The median number of TCRs per sample was some 100,000, ranging from roughly 20,000 to 690,600. The Decombinator software suite was used to annotate V, J and CDR3 in the TCR reads. For PS versus PT1 abundance plots, all samples were subsampled to the same number of TCRs (28,000). TCRs were defined as expanded if absent before sensitization and observed at least eight times at the 2-week time point. TCRdb applied fastp at Q25 and MiXCR to the public reads, then kept only in-frame beta chains. All rows with the same CDR3 protein become a single entry with the most common DNA and genes. The V and J calls, along with clone size, are taken from TCRdb and not from the paper's own processing. This sample gives over 150,000 distinct CDR3 sequences in total; roughly 25% of them show up just once. The top ten clones comprise around 2.3% of the sample.

CDR1 MNHEY and CDR2 SVGAGI were looked up in the germline V gene. The cysteine opens and the phenylalanine closes a CDR3 of 15 amino acids. Only the CDR3 DNA is retained, 45 bases long and in frame from the first base. Sample time point, as interpreted from the label and publication: patch test 3, about 24 weeks after DPC sensitization. Sample treatment or condition, as interpreted from the label and publication: therapeutic diphenylcyclopropenone sensitization with weekly scalp DPC. At every patch-test visit, the blood draw took place before the patch test was put on. Patients were eligible if aged 18 to 70, diagnosed with alopecia and judged suitable for DPC therapy, and pregnant patients were excluded. Total RNA was extracted from unfractionated whole blood collected in Tempus Blood RNA tubes.

This TCR derives from a woman between 18 and 30 years old with alopecia areata. Some clones in this sample may be carry-over from other donors' samples. Here the chain combines TRBV6-5 and TRBJ2-5, with 7 central nucleotides matching TRBD1. The sample in question was whole blood, obtained in connection with sensitization to the hapten diphenylcyclopropenone (DPC). The CDR3 protein: CASSYSRTGVENQYF. The nucleotide sequence reads as follows: TGTGCCAGCAGTTACTCAAGAACAGGGGTAGAGAACCAGTACTTC.